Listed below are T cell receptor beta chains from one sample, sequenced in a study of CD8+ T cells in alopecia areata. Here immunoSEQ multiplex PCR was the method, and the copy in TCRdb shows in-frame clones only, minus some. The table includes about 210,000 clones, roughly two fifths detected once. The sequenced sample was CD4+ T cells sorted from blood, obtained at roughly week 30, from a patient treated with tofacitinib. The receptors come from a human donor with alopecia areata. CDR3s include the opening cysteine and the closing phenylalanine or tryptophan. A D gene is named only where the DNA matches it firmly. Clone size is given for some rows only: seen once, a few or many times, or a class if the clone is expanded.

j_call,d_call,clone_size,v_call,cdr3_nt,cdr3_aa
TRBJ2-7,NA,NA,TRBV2,TGTGCCAGCAGTCCTGACTCCCGGGGCGAGCAGTACTTC,CASSPDSRGEQYF
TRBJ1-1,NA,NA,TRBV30,TGTGCCTGCCTTAAAGGCGGTGAAGCTTTCTTT,CACLKGGEAFF
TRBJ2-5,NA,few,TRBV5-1,TGCGCCAGCAGCTTGAGTCCTGCTGGCAACCAAGAGACCCAGTACTTC,CASSLSPAGNQETQYF
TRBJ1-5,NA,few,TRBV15,TGTGCCACCAGCAGGGCGGATCAGCCCCAGCATTTT,CATSRADQPQHF
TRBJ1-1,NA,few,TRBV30,TGTGCCTGGAGTGTATTTAGGACTGAAGCTTTCTTT,CAWSVFRTEAFF
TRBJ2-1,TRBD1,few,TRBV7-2,TGTGCCAGCAGCTTAGGACAGGGCCCCCACAATGAGCAGTTCTTC,CASSLGQGPHNEQFF
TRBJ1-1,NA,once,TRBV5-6,TGTGCCAGCAGCTTGCAGATTAGGGACACTGAAGCTTTCTTT,CASSLQIRDTEAFF
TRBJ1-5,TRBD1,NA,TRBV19,TGTGCCAGTAGGGCCTTGACAGGGGGCAATCAGCCCCAGCATTTT,CASRALTGGNQPQHF
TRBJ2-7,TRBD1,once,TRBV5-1,TGCGCCAGCAGCCCGGACAGGGAGGTTGGCGAGCAGTACTTC,CASSPDREVGEQYF
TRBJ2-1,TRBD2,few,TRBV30,TGTGCCTGGATAGGGCCGGGACTAGGGGGTAATGAGCAGTTCTTC,CAWIGPGLGGNEQFF
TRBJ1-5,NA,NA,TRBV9,TGTGCCAGCAGCGCAGCGTTGGGTATCGATCAGCCCCAGCATTTT,CASSAALGIDQPQHF
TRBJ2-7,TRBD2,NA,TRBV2,TGTGCCAGCAGTCTGGGGACTAGCGGGAGAACCCACGAGCAGTACTTC,CASSLGTSGRTHEQYF
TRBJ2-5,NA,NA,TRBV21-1,TGTGCCAGCAGCAAAGGAGCGGGGCCCGAGACCCAGTACTTC,CASSKGAGPETQYF
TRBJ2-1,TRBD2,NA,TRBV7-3,TGTGCCAGCAGCTTCCGAGCGGGGGTGGTCGATGAGCAGTTCTTC,CASSFRAGVVDEQFF
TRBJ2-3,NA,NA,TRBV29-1,TGCAGCGTAGGGGGACTGGCGCCCCCTCCGCAGTATTTT,CSVGGLAPPPQYF
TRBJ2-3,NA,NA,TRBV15,TGTGCCACCAGCCCCGGGGCATTCCCGGATACGCAGTATTTT,CATSPGAFPDTQYF
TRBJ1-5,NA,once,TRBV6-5,TGTGCCAGCAGTTACGGGGGCAGGGGCAGCAATCAGCCCCAGCATTTT,CASSYGGRGSNQPQHF
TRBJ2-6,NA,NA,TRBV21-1,TGTGCCAGCAGCACCAGGGAGGGACAGGGTAGCTCTGGGGCCAACGTCCTGACTTTC,CASSTREGQGSSGANVLTF
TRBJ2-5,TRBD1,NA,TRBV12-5,TGTGCTAGTGCTAGGGACAGCAAAGAGACCCAGTACTTC,CASARDSKETQYF
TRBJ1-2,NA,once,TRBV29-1,TGCAGCGCTTTACGGGGGGACTATGGCTACACCTTC,CSALRGDYGYTF
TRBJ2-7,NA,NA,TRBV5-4,TGTGCCAGCAGCTCCGACGGCAGCTCCTACGAGCAGTACTTC,CASSSDGSSYEQYF
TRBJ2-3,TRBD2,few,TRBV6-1,TGTGCCAGCAGTGAAGCAGCGGGGGGGCCAGATACGCAGTATTTT,CASSEAAGGPDTQYF
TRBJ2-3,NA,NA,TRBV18,TGTGCCAGCTCACCACCGGTCCTTACAGATACGCAGTATTTT,CASSPPVLTDTQYF
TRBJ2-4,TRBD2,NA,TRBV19,TGTGCCAGTAGTAAGGCAGCGGGGCCAAACATTCAGTACTTC,CASSKAAGPNIQYF
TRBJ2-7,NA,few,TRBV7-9,TGTGCCAGCAGACTAGCCGAAAACGAGCAGTACTTC,CASRLAENEQYF
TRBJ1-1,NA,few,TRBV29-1,TGCAGCGTGCCGGTCCCGGGACACCCCACTGAAGCTTTCTTT,CSVPVPGHPTEAFF
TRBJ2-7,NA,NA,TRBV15,TGTGCCACCAGCAGAGATTTAGGGATCAACCTGATGGGGCAGTACTTC,CATSRDLGINLMGQYF
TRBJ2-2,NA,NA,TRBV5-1,TGCGCCAGCAGCTTGGTCAGGGCAGGACTCGGGGAGCTGTTTTTT,CASSLVRAGLGELFF
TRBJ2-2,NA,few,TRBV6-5,TGTGCCAGCAGTTACTTGTCCGGGGAGCTGTTTTTT,CASSYLSGELFF
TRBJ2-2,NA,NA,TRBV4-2,TGTGCCAGCAGCCAAGATATCCGGGGGCCAAACGGGGAGCTGTTTTTT,CASSQDIRGPNGELFF
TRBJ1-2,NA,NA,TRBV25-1,TGTGCCAGCAGTGAATATAATACAGGGCAAGGTGGCTACACCTTC,CASSEYNTGQGGYTF